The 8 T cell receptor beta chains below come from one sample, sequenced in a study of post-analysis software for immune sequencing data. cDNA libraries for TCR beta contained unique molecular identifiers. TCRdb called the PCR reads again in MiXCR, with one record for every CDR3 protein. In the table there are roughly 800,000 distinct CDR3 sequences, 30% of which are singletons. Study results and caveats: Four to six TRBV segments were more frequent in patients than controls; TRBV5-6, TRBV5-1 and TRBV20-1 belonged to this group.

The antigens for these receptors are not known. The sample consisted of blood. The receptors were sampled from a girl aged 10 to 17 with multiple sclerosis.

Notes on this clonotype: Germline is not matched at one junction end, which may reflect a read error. The CDR3 DNA reads as TGTGCCAACAGCGTGAGCGGGAGGGCCTACGAGCAGTACTTC. This sequence encodes CANSVSGRAYEQYF. The chain joins TRBV7-9 to TRBJ2-7; 10 positions agree with TRBD2. This CDR3 region has 14 residues. Germline V CDR1 and CDR2: SEHNR, FQNEAQ (reference sequence).

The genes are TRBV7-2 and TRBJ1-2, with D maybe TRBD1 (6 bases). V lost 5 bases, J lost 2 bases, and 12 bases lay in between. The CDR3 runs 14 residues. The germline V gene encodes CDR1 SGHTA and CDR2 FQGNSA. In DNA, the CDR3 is TGTGCCAGCAGCCAGGGGTACGCCAACTATGGCTACACCTTC. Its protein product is CASSQGYANYGYTF.

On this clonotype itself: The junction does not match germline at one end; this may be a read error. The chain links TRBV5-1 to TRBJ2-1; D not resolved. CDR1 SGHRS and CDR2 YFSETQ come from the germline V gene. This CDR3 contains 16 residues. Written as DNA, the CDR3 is TGCACCAGCAGCTTTCCGATGGCAGGCTCCTACAATGAGCAGTTCTTC. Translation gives CTSSFPMAGSYNEQFF.

CDR3 loop: CSARGLSSYEQYF. The CDR3 DNA reads as TGCAGTGCTAGAGGCCTCAGCTCCTACGAGCAGTACTTC. This sequence joins TRBV20-1 and TRBJ2-7; no definite D call. Looked up from germline, CDR1 is DFQATT and CDR2 is SNEGSKA (reference sequence). V was shortened by 1 base and J by 0 bases, with 7 bases between the two germline ends. The length of the CDR3 is 13 residues.

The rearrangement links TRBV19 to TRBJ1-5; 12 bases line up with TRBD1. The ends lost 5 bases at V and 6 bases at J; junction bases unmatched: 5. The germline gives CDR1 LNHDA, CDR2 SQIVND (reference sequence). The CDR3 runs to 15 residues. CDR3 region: CASSLGTGGLQPQHF. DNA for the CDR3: TGTGCCAGTAGTCTTGGGACAGGGGGCCTTCAGCCCCAGCATTTT.

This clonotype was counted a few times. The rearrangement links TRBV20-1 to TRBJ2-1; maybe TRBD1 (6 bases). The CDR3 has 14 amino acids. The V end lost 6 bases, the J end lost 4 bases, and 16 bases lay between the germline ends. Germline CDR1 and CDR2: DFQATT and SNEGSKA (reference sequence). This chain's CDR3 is CSARGSQGYNEQFF. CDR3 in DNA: TGCAGTGCCAGGGGCAGTCAGGGATACAATGAGCAGTTCTTC.

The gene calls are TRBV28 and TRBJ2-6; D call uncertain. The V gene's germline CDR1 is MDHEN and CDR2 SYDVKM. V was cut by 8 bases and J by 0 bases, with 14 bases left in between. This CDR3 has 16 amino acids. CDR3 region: CASSGSPRSGANVLTF. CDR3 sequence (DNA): TGTGCCAGCTCGGGCTCCCCACGCTCTGGGGCCAACGTCCTGACTTTC. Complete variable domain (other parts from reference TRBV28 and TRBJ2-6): DVKVTQSSRYLVKRTGEKVFLECVQDMDHENMFWYRQDPGLGLRLIYFSYDVKMKEKGDIPEGYSVSREKKERFSLILESASTNQTSMYLCASSGSPRSGANVLTFGAGSRLTVL.

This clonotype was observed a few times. The CDR3 DNA is TGCAGTGCCCCCCTGTTGGGGGGCTTTGAAGCTTTCTTT. Protein: CSAPLLGGFEAFF. The chain is built from TRBV20-1 and TRBJ1-1; maybe TRBD1 (6 bases). The CDR3 length is 13 residues. Germline V gene data show CDR1 as DFQATT and CDR2 as SNEGSKA (reference sequence). V lost 6 bases and J lost 7, with 18 bases in between.